A single sample gave rise to the 29 T cell receptor beta chains below, sequenced in a study of T cell responses to AZD1222 COVID-19 vaccine. Clones were sequenced by immunoSEQ multiplex PCR, and TCRdb holds only the in-frame ones, with some missing. The sample records 85,000 to 100,000 clones, roughly 88% being singletons. Sequenced material: peripheral blood, taken on day 0 of AZD1222 vaccination. These receptors were collected from an adult in good health.

The sample holds one count of this clone. The rearrangement uses TRBV7-2 and TRBJ2-1, with 12 bases matching TRBD2. J gave up 9 bases and V 0 bases, and 6 bases lay outside the gene matches. CDR1 and CDR2 (germline): SGHTA, FQGNSA. The CDR3 runs 16 residues. Written as DNA, the CDR3 is TGTGCCAGCAGCTTAGCGCCTAGCGGGGGGGCGGGTGAGCAGTTCTTC. As protein: CASSLAPSGGAGEQFF. Full variable domain (missing parts from reference TRBV7-2 and TRBJ2-1): GAGVSQSPSNKVTEKGKDVELRCDPISGHTALYWYRQSLGQGLEFLIYFQGNSAPDKSGLPSDRFSAERTGGSVSTLTIQRTQQEDSAVYLCASSLAPSGGAGEQFFGPGTRLTVL.

The J gene is TRBJ2-7, the V gene TRBV21-1; TRBD1 is the table's D call and was not checked against the DNA. TRBV21-1 is designated a pseudogene. The CDR3 extends over 14 amino acids. CDR3 DNA: TGTGCCAGCAGCAAACAGGGGGCAATCTACGAGCAGTACTTC. It codes for CASSKQGAIYEQYF.

A single count supports this clone. The gene calls are TRBV27 and TRBJ2-7, with 8 bases that match TRBD1. CDR3 length: 15 amino acids. The germline V gene has CDR1 MNHEY and CDR2 SMNVEV (reference sequence). Unmatched junction bases numbered 7, after V lost 3 bases and J lost 3 bases. The CDR3 spells CASSLGQGAYYEQYF. CDR3 DNA: TGTGCCAGCAGTTTGGGGCAGGGGGCATACTACGAGCAGTACTTC.

This chain links TRBV7-3 with TRBJ1-1; no clear D gene. This CDR3 region has 15 residues. Trimming took off 1 base at V and 6 bases at J, with 15 bases between the two ends. CDR1 is SGHTA and CDR2 is FQGTGA in the germline V gene. The DNA of the CDR3 is TGTGCCAGCAGCTTAAACAAGGTTGAGGTGTCTGAAGCTTTCTTT. This encodes CASSLNKVEVSEAFF. Complete variable domain (other parts from reference TRBV7-3 and TRBJ1-1): GAGVSQTPSNKVTEKGKYVELRCDPISGHTALYWYRQSLGQGPEFLIYFQGTGAADDSGLPNDRFFAVRPEGSVSTLKIQRTERGDSAVYLCASSLNKVEVSEAFFGQGTRLTVV.

This clone has a single count. V and J are TRBV3-1 (or the pseudogene TRBV3-2) and TRBJ2-1; 15 nucleotides align to TRBD2. V lost 0 bases and J lost 7; bases outside the gene matches: 7. Germline CDR1 reads LGHDT; CDR2 reads YNNKEL (reference sequence). The length of the CDR3 is 18 residues. The CDR3 spells CASSQDGLAGGPRNEQFF. The DNA of the CDR3 is TGTGCCAGCAGCCAAGACGGACTAGCGGGGGGGCCGAGGAATGAGCAGTTCTTC.

J is TRBJ2-1 and V is TRBV18; TRBD2 matches 13 bases. There are 16 residues in the CDR3. J lost 7 bases, V lost 4 bases, and 7 bases had no gene match. CDR1 is KGHSH, CDR2 LQKENI, per germline. CDR3 sequence (DNA): TGTGCCAGCTCACTTTCGACTAGCGGGGGGAGAAATGAGCAGTTCTTC. As protein: CASSLSTSGGRNEQFF.

This chain links TRBV6-5 with TRBJ1-5; D uncertain. The V end was cut by 6 bases, the J end by 2 bases, with 11 bases between. The CDR3 runs to 14 residues. The germline gives CDR1 MNHEY, CDR2 SVGAGI. CDR3 sequence: CASRVTLGNQPQHF. The CDR3 nucleotides read TGTGCCAGCAGGGTTACGCTAGGCAATCAGCCCCAGCATTTT.

The chain links TRBV18 to TRBJ1-1; a weak D match, TRBD1 (6 bases). Germline V gene lookup returns CDR1 KGHSH and CDR2 LQKENI. Trimming stripped 2 bases from V and 8 bases from J, with 12 bases between. The CDR3 has 13 residues. The CDR3 DNA reads as TGTGCCAGCTCACCATATAACAGGGAAGAAGCTTTCTTT. Its translation: CASSPYNREEAFF.

The chain combines TRBV18 with TRBJ2-7; 9 bases line up with TRBD1. CDR1 KGHSH and CDR2 LQKENI come from the germline V gene. V lost 0 bases to trimming and J lost 6 bases; unmatched junction nucleotides: 6. The CDR3 totals 15 residues. The CDR3 here is CASSPPGTGFGEQYF. In DNA, the CDR3 is TGTGCCAGCTCACCACCCGGGACAGGGTTCGGCGAGCAGTACTTC.

The CDR3, as DNA: TGTGCCAGCTCACCAGACCGACATTCCTATGGCTACACCTTC. Translated: CASSPDRHSYGYTF. The chain links TRBV18 to TRBJ1-2; D remains ambiguous. Germline-derived CDR1 and CDR2 are KGHSH and LQKENI. V dropped 2 bases and J dropped 4 bases, with 11 bases sitting between them. The CDR3 has 14 residues.

The rearrangement uses TRBV12-3 or TRBV12-4 and TRBJ2-3; TRBD1 aligns across 8 bases. CDR3 length equals 13 residues. V dropped 5 bases and J dropped 4; count of bases not matched to a gene: 2. The chain's CDR3 is CASSRDRPDTQYF. In DNA form, the CDR3 reads TGTGCCAGCAGTCGGGACAGGCCAGATACGCAGTATTTT.

The rearrangement links TRBV27 to TRBJ1-1; D remains ambiguous. V was pared by 5 bases and J by 0 bases, with 10 bases between. Germline V CDR1 and CDR2: MNHEY, SMNVEV (reference sequence). The CDR3 is 14 amino acids. In DNA, the CDR3 is TGTGCCAGCAGTCTACGGACGGTGAACACTGAAGCTTTCTTT. This encodes CASSLRTVNTEAFF.

This clone has only one observation. The gene calls are TRBV7-9 and TRBJ1-2; 8 positions agree with TRBD1. CDR1 and CDR2 (germline): SEHNR, FQNEAQ (reference sequence). The V and J ends lost 5 bases and 4 bases, in that order; junction bases with no gene match: 9. This CDR3 is 15 amino acids long. CDR3 in DNA: TGTGCCAGCAGCCGAGACAGGGGCCCCATCTATGGCTACACCTTC. This translates into CASSRDRGPIYGYTF.

In its sample, this clone was seen a few times. CDR3 region: CASSSRQGAGSPLHF. The CDR3 DNA reads TGTGCCAGCAGCTCTCGACAGGGGGCCGGATCACCCCTCCACTTT. V and J are TRBV11-2 and TRBJ1-6, with TRBD1 identical over 10 bases. CDR1 is SGHAT and CDR2 is FQNNGV in the germline V gene. With 4 bases clipped from V and 10 bases from J, the junction kept 7 bases outside the gene matches. The CDR3 runs to 15 residues.

J is TRBJ1-6 and V is TRBV7-9, with D possibly being TRBD1 (6 bases). The CDR3 runs 16 residues. Trimming took 2 bases from V and 8 from J, leaving 16 bases between them. CDR1 SEHNR and CDR2 FQNEAQ come from the germline V gene (reference sequence). The CDR3 DNA follows: TGTGCCAGCAGCTTAAAACCACAGGGCGTCGATTCACCCCTCCACTTT. Amino acids: CASSLKPQGVDSPLHF. The full variable domain, its missing parts supplied by reference TRBV7-9 and TRBJ1-6, is DTGVSQNPRHKITKRGQNVTFRCDPISEHNRLYWYRQTLGQGPEFLTYFQNEAQLEKSRLLSDRFSAERPKGSFSTLEIQRTEQGDSAMYLCASSLKPQGVDSPLHFGNGTRLTVT.

The chain couples TRBV3-1 (or the pseudogene TRBV3-2) to TRBJ2-3; D unresolved. V shed 0 bases and J shed 9 bases, with 19 bases lying between them. Germline CDR1 and CDR2: LGHDT and YNNKEL (reference sequence). The CDR3 length is 16 residues. The CDR3 coding sequence is TGTGCCAGCAGCCAAGATGGCGGAAGGCTTCGGTACACGCAGTATTTT. This translates into CASSQDGGRLRYTQYF.

The chain uses TRBV27 and TRBJ1-4; D perhaps matches TRBD1 (5 bases). Germline V lookup: CDR1 MNHEY, CDR2 SMNVEV (reference sequence). CDR3 length: 16 amino acids. Trimming pared 5 bases from V and 3 bases from J, leaving 16 bases between. The CDR3 nucleotides are TGTGCCAGCAGTCGAACCGGGGGAGTGGCTAATGAAAAACTGTTTTTT. This encodes CASSRTGGVANEKLFF.

This clone was detected a few times. The CDR3 is CASSPEGGGYTF. CDR3 DNA sequence: TGTGCCAGCTCACCCGAGGGAGGAGGCTACACCTTC. V gene TRBV18 combines with J gene TRBJ1-2; unclear D gene. V lost 3 bases to trimming and J lost 8 bases, with 10 bases between them. Looked up from germline, CDR1 is KGHSH and CDR2 is LQKENI. This CDR3 comprises 12 residues. Full variable domain (remainder filled in from reference TRBV18 and TRBJ1-2): NAGVMQNPRHLVRRRGQEARLRCSPMKGHSHVYWYRQLPEEGLKFMVYLQKENIIDESGMPKERFSAEFPKEGPSILRIQQVVRGDSAAYFCASSPEGGGYTFGSGTRLTVV.

The gene calls are TRBV19 and TRBJ1-6; a weak D match, TRBD1 (5 bases). Germline loops: CDR1 LNHDA, CDR2 SQIVND (reference sequence). Trimming removed 6 bases at V and 0 bases at J, with 15 bases between. The CDR3 sequence is 17 residues long. CDR3 loop: CASSLPGLSSYNSPLHF. CDR3 sequence (DNA): TGTGCCAGTAGCCTCCCGGGACTGAGCTCCTATAATTCACCCCTCCACTTT.

The V and J genes are TRBV14 and TRBJ1-6; D ambiguous. The V end lost 1 base, the J end lost 0 bases, and 10 bases lay between the germline ends. This CDR3 is built from 17 residues. The germline V gene has CDR1 SGHDN and CDR2 FVKESK. CDR3 sequence reads: CASSQGQASSYNSPLHF. In DNA form, the CDR3 reads TGTGCCAGCAGCCAAGGGCAGGCCAGCTCCTATAATTCACCCCTCCACTTT.

The CDR3: CASSSGQVQIRYF. In DNA form, the CDR3 reads TGTGCCAGCAGCTCCGGACAGGTCCAGATTCGGTACTTC. The gene calls are TRBV7-2 and TRBJ2-7; TRBD1 agrees at 7 bases. J gave up 12 bases and V 4 bases, and 12 bases lay outside the gene matches. The length of the CDR3 is 13 residues. Germline CDR1 is SGHTA and CDR2 is FQGNSA.

The rearrangement joins TRBV19 to TRBJ2-5; 8 nucleotides agree with TRBD2. In germline, CDR1 is LNHDA, CDR2 SQIVND (reference sequence). The ends lost 4 bases at V and 3 bases at J; junction bases unmatched: 10. CDR3 length equals 16 residues. The CDR3: CASSTRSGTREETQYF. The CDR3 nucleotides read TGTGCCAGTAGTACCCGGTCCGGGACTAGGGAAGAGACCCAGTACTTC.

Here the CDR3 DNA reads TGTGCCAGTAGTCAAACCCCCGGGACCGCGACCTACGAGCAGTACTTC. It yields the protein CASSQTPGTATYEQYF. The chain uses TRBV19 and TRBJ2-7; D is possibly TRBD1 or TRBD2 (5 bases each). Trimming pared 5 bases from V and 2 bases from J, leaving 19 bases between. This CDR3 has 16 amino acids. Germline lookup yields CDR1 LNHDA and CDR2 SQIVND (reference sequence).

The chain has TRBV9 and TRBJ2-5; 9 bases are shared with TRBD1. CDR1 is SGDLS and CDR2 is YYNGEE in the germline V gene. The CDR3 length is 16 residues. Unmatched junction bases numbered 3, after V lost 0 bases and J lost 0 bases. The CDR3 DNA reads TGTGCCAGCAGCGTAGGGACAGGGGTTAACCAAGAGACCCAGTACTTC. As protein: CASSVGTGVNQETQYF.

V usage is TRBV19 and J usage is TRBJ1-1; D gene ambiguous. Looked up from germline, CDR1 is LNHDA and CDR2 is SQIVND (reference sequence). The V gene lost 1 base and the J gene lost 5 bases, with 8 bases spanning the gap. This CDR3 is built from 13 residues. CDR3 protein: CASSIVPGTEAFF. The CDR3 nucleotides are TGTGCCAGTAGTATAGTCCCGGGAACTGAAGCTTTCTTT.

The CDR3 DNA reads TGTGCCAGCAGTTACTCTTGGCAGGGGACGAGAGAGCAGTACTTC. It is translated as CASSYSWQGTREQYF. The V and J genes are TRBV6-5 and TRBJ2-7, with a weak D call TRBD1 (6 bases). This CDR3 has 15 residues. CDR1 and CDR2 from the germline V gene are MNHEY and SVGAGI. Trimming stripped 0 bases from V and 7 bases from J, with 16 bases between.

The rearrangement uses TRBV27 and TRBJ1-4; D gene ambiguous. CDR3 length: 15 amino acids. Trimming took off 1 base at V and 0 bases at J, with 6 bases between the two ends. Germline lookup yields CDR1 MNHEY and CDR2 SMNVEV (reference sequence). Here the CDR3 DNA reads TGTGCCAGCAGTTTATATGGATCAACTAATGAAAAACTGTTTTTT. Encoded protein: CASSLYGSTNEKLFF.

The gene calls are TRBV7-3 and TRBJ1-6; 7 bases map to TRBD1. This CDR3 has 14 residues. Germline values: CDR1 SGHTA, CDR2 FQGTGA. With 1 base clipped from V and 7 bases from J, the junction kept 1 base outside the gene matches. The CDR3 region has the DNA TGTGCCAGCAGCTTAAGACAGGGAAATTCACCCCTCCACTTT. Amino acid sequence: CASSLRQGNSPLHF.

The CDR3 coding sequence is TGCAGTGCTAGTAGGAAGGACAGGGGGCGCCTTGAGCAGTTCTTC. Amino acid sequence: CSASRKDRGRLEQFF. V gene TRBV20-1 combines with J gene TRBJ2-1; TRBD1 matches at 11 bases. The CDR3 totals 15 residues. CDR1 DFQATT and CDR2 SNEGSKA come from the germline V gene (reference sequence). With V trimmed by 3 bases and J by 9 bases, 10 bases remained unmatched.